These 3 T cell receptor beta chains were all obtained from the same sample, sequenced in a study of glioma-infiltrating T cells after dendritic cell vaccination (dated by TCRdb to about 2016). The time point label, as the study defines it: after dendritic cell vaccination, including at tumor progression/relapse. The method was the immunoSEQ multiplex PCR assay. The source is immuneACCESS, and TCRdb retained only in-frame sequences with V and J called. Part of the clones is not carried over; for the studies checked, unresolved V genes explain less than half of this, and the remainder is unexplained. Present in this sample are 90,000 to 140,000 clones, 90% of which were seen just once. More than 2.5% of the sample goes to the ten largest clones. The sequenced sample was blood, obtained after dendritic cell vaccination. The receptor source for this set is a human donor with glioblastoma.

J is TRBJ1-5 and V is TRBV2; 7 nucleotides agree with TRBD1. Germline V gives CDR1 SNHLY, CDR2 FYNNEI. V gave up 6 bases and J gave up 6 bases; unmatched junction bases: 17. The CDR3 loop spans 17 amino acids. CDR3 sequence reads: CASRERQGLSYSQPQHF. The CDR3 DNA sequence: TGTGCCAGCAGGGAAAGACAGGGATTGTCGTATAGTCAGCCCCAGCATTTT.

The chain uses TRBV6-5 and TRBJ2-7; TRBD1 matches at 11 bases. Per the germline V gene, CDR1 is MNHEY and CDR2 is SVGAGI. The CDR3 is made up of 15 amino acids. With V trimmed by 7 bases and J by 2 bases, 7 bases remained unmatched. The CDR3 DNA follows: TGTGCCAGCACGGCGGGGACAGGGGGGGCCTACGAGCAGTACTTC. Translating it yields CASTAGTGGAYEQYF.

The CDR3 nucleotides are TGTGCCAGCAGCTCCGTTGGACAGGGGGCTATCAAAGAGACCCAGTACTTC. Translation gives CASSSVGQGAIKETQYF. The rearrangement joins TRBV7-2 to TRBJ2-5; 11 bases fit TRBD1. This CDR3 contains 17 residues. Germline V gene sequence: CDR1 SGHTA, CDR2 FQGNSA. Unmatched junction bases numbered 10, after V lost 4 bases and J lost 3 bases.